This entry lists 10 T cell receptor beta chains sequenced from one sample in a study of cytomegalovirus exposure and HLA in healthy donors. PCR primers comprised 60 Vbeta and 13 Jbeta primers. Sequencing was performed with immunoSEQ multiplex PCR; in TCRdb, only in-frame clones are kept and a portion is missing. The table has about 150,000 clones, around three quarters seen once; the top ten hold 3% to 3.5%. The sequencing input was PBMCs. The receptors originated from a woman aged 40 to 50 in good health and CMV-seronegative.

This chain connects TRBV2 to TRBJ2-2; 8 bases agree with TRBD2. The V segment lost 3 bases and the J segment 3 bases; nucleotides outside the gene matches: 3. The CDR3 contains 15 residues. The germline CDR1 and CDR2 sequences are SNHLY and FYNNEI. CDR3 DNA sequence: TGTGCCAGCAGTGACGGGACTAGATACACCGGGGAGCTGTTTTTT. This codes for CASSDGTRYTGELFF.

The rearrangement uses TRBV5-1 and TRBJ2-1; TRBD2 matches 16 bases. The trim removed 4 bases at V and 9 bases at J, leaving 7 bases unmatched. Germline-derived CDR1 and CDR2 are SGHRS and YFSETQ. The CDR3 extends over 16 amino acids. The CDR3 sequence: CASSKGLAGGRGEQFF. In DNA, the CDR3 is TGCGCCAGCAGCAAGGGACTAGCGGGGGGGCGCGGTGAGCAGTTCTTC.

This clone is a singleton in its sample. The chain uses TRBV5-1 and TRBJ1-5; a possible D gene is TRBD1 (5 bases). CDR3 length: 13 residues. Germline V gene data show CDR1 as SGHRS and CDR2 as YFSETQ. The V end was cut by 3 bases, the J end by 4 bases, with 8 bases between. CDR3 sequence: CASSWGENQPQHF. CDR3 bases: TGCGCCAGCAGCTGGGGGGAAAATCAGCCCCAGCATTTT.

V usage is TRBV5-1 and J usage is TRBJ1-3, with 9 positions matching TRBD1. The CDR3 sequence is 15 residues long. V shed 4 bases and J 2 bases; nucleotides not matched to a gene: 4. Looked up from germline, CDR1 is SGHRS and CDR2 is YFSETQ. The CDR3 region is CASSRGQGTGNTIYF. In DNA, the CDR3 is TGCGCCAGCAGCAGGGGACAGGGCACTGGAAACACCATATATTTT.

The genes are TRBV7-9 and TRBJ1-2, with TRBD1 as a possible D gene (6 bases). The CDR3 length is 13 residues. CDR1 SEHNR and CDR2 FQNEAQ come from the germline V gene (reference sequence). V gave up 4 bases and J gave up 5 bases, with 11 bases separating them. CDR3 loop: CASSSGQPYGYTF. Here the CDR3 DNA reads TGTGCCAGCAGCTCCGGACAGCCTTATGGCTACACCTTC.

The rearrangement joins TRBV18 to TRBJ2-5; D unresolved. Trimming took off 2 bases at V and 1 base at J, with 5 bases between the two ends. This CDR3 has 13 residues. Germline CDR1 KGHSH, CDR2 LQKENI. The CDR3 nucleotides are TGTGCCAGCTCACCAATCATCCAAGAGACCCAGTACTTC. Translated, it gives CASSPIIQETQYF.

The V call is TRBV5-6, the J call TRBJ1-4, with a weak D call TRBD1 (6 bases). Trimming cost V 4 bases and J 8 bases, with 12 bases left between them. The CDR3 is 13 residues long. Germline CDR1 is SGHDT and CDR2 is YYEEEE. This chain's CDR3 is CASSHRQVEKLFF. CDR3 in DNA: TGTGCCAGCAGCCACCGACAGGTGGAAAAACTGTTTTTT.

V usage is TRBV19 and J usage is TRBJ1-4, with a weak D call TRBD1 (5 bases). V shed 3 bases and J shed 3 bases, with 11 bases lying between them. The CDR3 is made up of 15 amino acids. The V gene's germline CDR1 is LNHDA and CDR2 SQIVND (reference sequence). DNA of the CDR3: TGTGCCAGTAGTATCTCCAGGGCCCCTAATGAAAAACTGTTTTTT. As protein: CASSISRAPNEKLFF.

This clone has a handful of counts. The chain carries TRBV5-1 and TRBJ2-7, with 11 bases that match TRBD2. The CDR3 sequence is 16 residues long. Germline CDR1 and CDR2: SGHRS and YFSETQ. Unmatched junction bases numbered 8, after V lost 4 bases and J lost 2 bases. CDR3 bases: TGCGCCAGCAGCAAGAGTAGCGGGGGGGATACCTACGAGCAGTACTTC. As protein: CASSKSSGGDTYEQYF.

This clone is a singleton in its sample. The chain combines TRBV28 with TRBJ1-2; a possible D gene is TRBD1 (5 bases). The CDR3 consists of 14 residues. V lost 5 bases to trimming and J lost 8 bases, with 18 bases between them. Germline lookup yields CDR1 MDHEN and CDR2 SYDVKM. The CDR3 spells CASSAKGTYGGYTF. The CDR3, as DNA: TGTGCCAGCAGTGCGAAGGGGACTTACGGGGGCTACACCTTC.